The text below deals with one T cell receptor (beta chain). Looked up from germline, CDR1 is MNHNS and CDR2 is SASEGT. The CDR3 runs to 18 residues. After removal of 3 bases from V and 6 bases from J, the junction contained 16 bases not matched to a gene. This record comes from a study of blood T cell repertoires in COVID-19. TCRdb keeps only in-frame clones here, not all; method: immunoSEQ multiplex PCR. The sample yields about 86,000 clones, around 80% seen once. The sequencing input was peripheral blood. The rearrangement links TRBV6-1 to TRBJ2-4, with 8 bases that match TRBD2. The TCR was taken from a woman older than 75 with active or convalescent COVID-19. CDR3 nucleotide sequence: TGTGCCAGCAGTGACGTCGTTCTAGCGGGCCTAACGGGAAACATTCAGTACTTC. This gives the protein CASSDVVLAGLTGNIQYF.